Listed here are 3 T cell receptor beta chains from one sample, sequenced in a study of T cell repertoires in cytomegalovirus infection. In TCRdb, the reads were re-called with MiXCR into one record per CDR3 protein. Of 150,000 to 200,000 distinct CDR3 sequences listed, roughly 9.8% are singletons. The material sequenced was PBMCs. The receptors stem from a human donor in good health (CMV status not recorded). Some clones in this sample may be carry-over from other donors' samples.

This clonotype has a count of ten or more. V gene TRBV11-2 combines with J gene TRBJ1-1; maybe TRBD1 (5 bases). Germline V lookup: CDR1 SGHAT, CDR2 FQNNGV. The V end was cut by 7 bases, the J end by 5 bases, with 17 bases between. CDR3 length: 14 amino acids. The CDR3 sequence is CASNLDGQGTEAFF. CDR3 DNA: TGTGCCAGCAACCTCGACGGGCAGGGAACTGAAGCTTTCTTT.

This clonotype was counted many times. J is TRBJ1-4 and V is TRBV7-2; TRBD1 matches 9 bases. The trim removed 2 bases at V and 10 bases at J, leaving 5 bases unmatched. This CDR3 contains 14 residues. The V gene's germline CDR1 is SGHTA and CDR2 FQGNSA. DNA for the CDR3: TGTGCCAGCAGCTTAACAGGGGGCGAACTAAAACTGTTTTTT. Its translation is CASSLTGGELKLFF.

This clonotype came up many times. This sequence joins TRBV28 and TRBJ2-1, with 9 bases identical to TRBD2. Germline loops: CDR1 MDHEN, CDR2 SYDVKM. This CDR3 has 14 amino acids. Losses at the gene ends were 8 bases for V and 4 bases for J; bases not matched to a gene: 6. The CDR3 here is CASRGSGGYNEQFF. DNA for the CDR3: TGTGCCAGCCGAGGTAGCGGGGGTTACAATGAGCAGTTCTTC.